The clone carrying this T cell receptor beta chain showed up just a few times. Its specificity is not known. Fresh peripheral blood, about 10 ml of it, supplied the PBMCs. This sample is drawn from a study of T cells in Graves' hyperthyroidism and ophthalmopathy. Study context: Peripheral blood samples were taken at initial diagnosis, prior to any treatment. Study results and limitations: Prediction of ophthalmopathy progression came a median about 6 months pre-onset. The majority of expanded thyroid clonotypes above 0.001 also appeared in blood.

There were TCR beta CDR3 regions amplified from RNA transcripts. When the TCR CDR3 underwent first-round RT-PCR, the HTBI primer set was used. Via MiXCR, TCRdb re-called the multiplex PCR reads, giving one row per CDR3 protein. Counted here are hundreds of thousands of distinct CDR3 sequences, 14% to 15% occurring once; the ten biggest clones make up about 4.5%. The germline V and J ends were trimmed by 6 bases and 1 base, with 12 bases remaining between them. There are 13 residues in the CDR3. Germline CDR1 and CDR2: DFQATT and SNEGSKA (reference sequence). Sequencing used blood. This sequence originates from a woman in her thirties or forties with Graves' ophthalmopathy. The chain carries TRBV20-1 and TRBJ1-1, with D perhaps matching TRBD1 (5 bases). The CDR3 DNA reads as TGCAGTGCAGAGGGACTTTCGAACACTGAAGCTTTCTTT. This sequence encodes CSAEGLSNTEAFF.